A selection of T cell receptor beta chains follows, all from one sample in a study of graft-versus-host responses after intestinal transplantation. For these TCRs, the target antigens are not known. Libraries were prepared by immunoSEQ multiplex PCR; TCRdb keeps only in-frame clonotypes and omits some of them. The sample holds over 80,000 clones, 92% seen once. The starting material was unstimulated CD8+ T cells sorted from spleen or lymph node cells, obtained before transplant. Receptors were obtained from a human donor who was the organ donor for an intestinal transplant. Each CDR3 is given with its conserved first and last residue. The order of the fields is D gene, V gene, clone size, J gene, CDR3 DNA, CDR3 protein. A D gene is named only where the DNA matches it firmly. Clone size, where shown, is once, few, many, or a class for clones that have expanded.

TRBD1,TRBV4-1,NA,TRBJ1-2,TGCGCCAGCAGCCTTGATCCGACAGGGGGCGGCGATGGCTACACCTTC,CASSLDPTGGGDGYTF
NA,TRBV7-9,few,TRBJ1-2,TGTGCCAGCTCCTCGGGGGGGCGCTACCTATCTGGCTACACCTTC,CASSSGGRYLSGYTF
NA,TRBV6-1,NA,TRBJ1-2,TGTGCCAGCAGTGAAGCTAGGGAGGGAGTTGGCTACACCTTC,CASSEAREGVGYTF
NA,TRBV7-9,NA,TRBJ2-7,TGTGCCAGCAGCGACGCGACAGGACCCTCCTACGAGCAGTACTTC,CASSDATGPSYEQYF
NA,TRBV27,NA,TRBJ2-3,TGTGCCAGCAGTTTATCCGGGGGATCAGATACGCAGTATTTT,CASSLSGGSDTQYF
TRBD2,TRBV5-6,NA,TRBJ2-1,TGTGCCAGCAGCCCGCGACTAGCGGGGGAACTAAATGAGCAGTTCTTC,CASSPRLAGELNEQFF
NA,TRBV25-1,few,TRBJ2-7,TGTGCCAGCAGTGAATCAGGCTTGTTCTACGAGCAGTACTTC,CASSESGLFYEQYF
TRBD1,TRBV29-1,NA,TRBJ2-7,TGCAGCGTGGAGACAGGGAGTAGGTACGAGCAGTACTTC,CSVETGSRYEQYF
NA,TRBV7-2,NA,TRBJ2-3,TGTGCCAGCGGTAGGGGGACCGATACGCAGTATTTT,CASGRGTDTQYF
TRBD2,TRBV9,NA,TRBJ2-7,TGTGCCAGCAGCACCGGACTAGCGGGGACCTACGAGCAGTACTTC,CASSTGLAGTYEQYF